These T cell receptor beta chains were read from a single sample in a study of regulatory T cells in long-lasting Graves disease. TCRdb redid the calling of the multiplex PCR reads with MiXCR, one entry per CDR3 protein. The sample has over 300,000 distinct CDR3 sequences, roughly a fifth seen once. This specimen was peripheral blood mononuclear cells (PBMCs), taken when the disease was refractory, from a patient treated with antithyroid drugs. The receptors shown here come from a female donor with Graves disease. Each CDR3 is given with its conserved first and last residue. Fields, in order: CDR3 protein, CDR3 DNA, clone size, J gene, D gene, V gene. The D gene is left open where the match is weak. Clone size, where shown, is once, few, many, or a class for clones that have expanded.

CDR3aa: CASSLTGPRGGEQYF
CDR3nt: TGTGCCAGCAGCTTAACGGGTCCCCGAGGGGGGGAGCAGTACTTC
abundance: NA
j_gene: TRBJ2-7
d_gene: NA
v_gene: TRBV7-9

CDR3aa: CSVDGLADHYEQYF
CDR3nt: TGCAGCGTTGATGGACTAGCGGATCACTACGAGCAGTACTTC
abundance: many
j_gene: TRBJ2-7
d_gene: TRBD2
v_gene: TRBV29-1

CDR3aa: CASSKRIQTAEKLFF
CDR3nt: TGTGCCAGTAGTAAACGCATACAGACGGCTGAAAAACTGTTTTTT
abundance: many
j_gene: TRBJ1-4
d_gene: NA
v_gene: TRBV19

CDR3aa: CASSYTGVGNQPQHF
CDR3nt: TGTGCCAGCAGTTACACGGGGGTGGGCAATCAGCCCCAGCATTTT
abundance: many
j_gene: TRBJ1-5
d_gene: NA
v_gene: TRBV6-5

CDR3aa: CASSFAGTLASPLHF
CDR3nt: TGTGCCAGCAGCTTTGCCGGGACTTTAGCATCACCCCTCCACTTT
abundance: few
j_gene: TRBJ1-6
d_gene: NA
v_gene: TRBV7-9

CDR3aa: CASSQGGAGVREKLFF
CDR3nt: TGTGCCAGCAGCCAAGGGGGGGCAGGGGTGCGCGAAAAACTGTTTTTT
abundance: NA
j_gene: TRBJ1-4
d_gene: NA
v_gene: TRBV4-2

CDR3aa: CASSYTLTVPQETQYF
CDR3nt: TGTGCCAGCAGTTACACCTTGACCGTCCCCCAAGAGACCCAGTACTTC
abundance: NA
j_gene: TRBJ2-5
d_gene: NA
v_gene: TRBV6-2/TRBV6-3

CDR3aa: CASSKGGNTEAFF
CDR3nt: TGTGCCAGCAGCAAGGGGGGGAACACTGAAGCTTTCTTT
abundance: many
j_gene: TRBJ1-1
d_gene: NA
v_gene: TRBV12-3/TRBV12-4

CDR3aa: CASSLDRVVSPLHF
CDR3nt: TGTGCCAGCAGTCTCGACAGGGTAGTTTCACCCCTCCACTTT
abundance: few
j_gene: TRBJ1-6
d_gene: TRBD1
v_gene: TRBV12-3/TRBV12-4

CDR3aa: CASSFSAGASYEQYF
CDR3nt: TGTGCCAGCAGCTTTTCGGCGGGGGCATCCTACGAGCAGTACTTC
abundance: few
j_gene: TRBJ2-7
d_gene: NA
v_gene: TRBV7-2

CDR3aa: CASSPLVGGTGELFF
CDR3nt: TGTGCCAGCTCACCACTAGTTGGAGGAACCGGGGAGCTGTTTTTT
abundance: NA
j_gene: TRBJ2-2
d_gene: NA
v_gene: TRBV18

CDR3aa: CASSHRVEKLFF
CDR3nt: TGTGCCAGCAGCCATCGGGTAGAAAAACTGTTTTTT
abundance: many
j_gene: TRBJ1-4
d_gene: NA
v_gene: TRBV14

CDR3aa: CASSLAGNNEQYF
CDR3nt: TGTGCCAGCAGCTTGGCAGGGAACAACGAGCAGTACTTC
abundance: many
j_gene: TRBJ2-7
d_gene: NA
v_gene: TRBV5-6

CDR3aa: CASSTTGGASPYGYTF
CDR3nt: TGTGCCAGCAGTACGACAGGGGGCGCGAGCCCTTATGGCTACACCTTC
abundance: few
j_gene: TRBJ1-2
d_gene: TRBD1
v_gene: TRBV27

CDR3aa: CASRLTGKELNQPQHF
CDR3nt: TGTGCCAGCAGGTTAACAGGGAAGGAGTTGAACCAGCCCCAGCATTTT
abundance: NA
j_gene: TRBJ1-5
d_gene: NA
v_gene: TRBV7-8

CDR3aa: CASSQMGQPSGLGQFF
CDR3nt: TGTGCCAGCAGCCAGATGGGACAGCCCTCTGGTCTTGGGCAGTTCTTC
abundance: few
j_gene: TRBJ2-1
d_gene: TRBD1
v_gene: TRBV3-1

CDR3aa: CSASPGTSGTSTDTQYF
CDR3nt: TGCAGTGCTAGCCCCGGGACTAGCGGGACTAGCACAGATACGCAGTATTTT
abundance: NA
j_gene: TRBJ2-3
d_gene: TRBD2
v_gene: TRBV20-1

CDR3aa: CASSLGLAGGIAKNIQYF
CDR3nt: TGTGCCAGCAGCTTGGGGCTAGCGGGGGGCATAGCCAAAAACATTCAGTACTTC
abundance: many
j_gene: TRBJ2-4
d_gene: TRBD2
v_gene: TRBV7-2

CDR3aa: CASSSIQTGQYF
CDR3nt: TGTGCCAGCAGTAGCATCCAGACGGGACAGTACTTC
abundance: many
j_gene: TRBJ2-7
d_gene: NA
v_gene: TRBV12-3/TRBV12-4

CDR3aa: CASSPVSSYNSPLHF
CDR3nt: TGTGCCAGCAGCCCAGTAAGCTCCTATAATTCACCCCTCCACTTT
abundance: NA
j_gene: TRBJ1-6
d_gene: NA
v_gene: TRBV7-2

CDR3aa: CASIPNDGLQETQYF
CDR3nt: TGTGCCAGCATCCCGAACGATGGGTTACAAGAGACCCAGTACTTC
abundance: many
j_gene: TRBJ2-5
d_gene: NA
v_gene: TRBV2

CDR3aa: CASSLGRQAVQPQHF
CDR3nt: TGTGCCAGCAGCTTAGGGAGACAGGCCGTTCAGCCCCAGCATTTT
abundance: few
j_gene: TRBJ1-5
d_gene: NA
v_gene: TRBV7-8

CDR3aa: CASSAGHNSGANVLTF
CDR3nt: TGCGCCAGCAGCGCGGGACATAACTCTGGGGCCAACGTCCTGACTTTC
abundance: NA
j_gene: TRBJ2-6
d_gene: NA
v_gene: TRBV5-1

CDR3aa: CSARTSREYNSPLHF
CDR3nt: TGCAGTGCTAGAACGTCCAGGGAATATAATTCACCCCTCCACTTT
abundance: many
j_gene: TRBJ1-6
d_gene: NA
v_gene: TRBV20-1

CDR3aa: CASSFRRASLYGYTF
CDR3nt: TGTGCCAGCAGTTTTCGCAGGGCCTCTCTTTATGGCTACACCTTC
abundance: many
j_gene: TRBJ1-2
d_gene: NA
v_gene: TRBV27

CDR3aa: CASSLRDPEGYNEQFF
CDR3nt: TGTGCCAGCAGCTTAAGGGACCCCGAGGGCTACAATGAGCAGTTCTTC
abundance: NA
j_gene: TRBJ2-1
d_gene: NA
v_gene: TRBV7-3

CDR3aa: CASSGLAGGLTGELFF
CDR3nt: TGTGCCAGCAGCGGACTAGCGGGAGGGCTCACCGGGGAGCTGTTTTTT
abundance: many
j_gene: TRBJ2-2
d_gene: TRBD2
v_gene: TRBV27

CDR3aa: CASSSRGVDQPQHF
CDR3nt: TGTGCCAGCAGCTCCAGGGGTGTGGATCAGCCCCAGCATTTT
abundance: few
j_gene: TRBJ1-5
d_gene: NA
v_gene: TRBV3-1

CDR3aa: CASSNQGARAGELFF
CDR3nt: TGTGCCAGCAGCAACCAGGGGGCGCGGGCCGGGGAGCTGTTTTTT
abundance: NA
j_gene: TRBJ2-2
d_gene: TRBD1
v_gene: TRBV5-4

CDR3aa: CASSLADWDRGYGYTF
CDR3nt: TGTGCCAGCAGTTTAGCCGACTGGGACAGGGGGTACGGCTACACCTTC
abundance: many
j_gene: TRBJ1-2
d_gene: TRBD1
v_gene: TRBV12-3/TRBV12-4

CDR3aa: CASSWETGSSPLHF
CDR3nt: TGTGCCAGCAGTTGGGAGACAGGGAGTTCACCCCTCCACTTT
abundance: many
j_gene: TRBJ1-6
d_gene: TRBD1
v_gene: TRBV12-3/TRBV12-4

CDR3aa: CASSFWAGVSGETQYF
CDR3nt: TGTGCCAGCAGTTTTTGGGCGGGGGTATCAGGGGAGACCCAGTACTTC
abundance: many
j_gene: TRBJ2-5
d_gene: TRBD2
v_gene: TRBV28

CDR3aa: CASSRNWGANQPQHF
CDR3nt: TGTGCCAGCAGTCGAAATTGGGGAGCCAATCAGCCCCAGCATTTT
abundance: many
j_gene: TRBJ1-5
d_gene: NA
v_gene: TRBV28

CDR3aa: CASSGPKNTEAFF
CDR3nt: TGTGCCAGCAGCGGACCGAAGAACACTGAAGCTTTCTTT
abundance: many
j_gene: TRBJ1-1
d_gene: NA
v_gene: TRBV11-3

CDR3aa: CASSEGSGTNQPQHF
CDR3nt: TGTGCCAGCAGTGAGGGCAGTGGCACCAATCAGCCCCAGCATTTT
abundance: NA
j_gene: TRBJ1-5
d_gene: NA
v_gene: TRBV25-1

CDR3aa: CASRASGTSQGELFF
CDR3nt: TGTGCCAGCAGGGCCTCCGGGACTAGTCAGGGGGAGCTGTTTTTT
abundance: few
j_gene: TRBJ2-2
d_gene: TRBD2
v_gene: TRBV12-3/TRBV12-4

CDR3aa: CASSHPSMGTSIRTQCF
CDR3nt: TGTGCCAGCAGCCACCCCTCTATGGGGACTAGCATAAGGACCCAGTGCTTC
abundance: few
j_gene: TRBJ2-5
d_gene: TRBD2
v_gene: TRBV6-1

CDR3aa: CATGLAGGGEQYF
CDR3nt: TGTGCCACCGGACTAGCGGGAGGGGGCGAGCAGTACTTC
abundance: many
j_gene: TRBJ2-7
d_gene: TRBD2
v_gene: TRBV10-3

CDR3aa: CASSQERTSTEAFF
CDR3nt: TGCGCCAGCAGCCAAGAGCGGACGAGCACTGAAGCTTTCTTT
abundance: few
j_gene: TRBJ1-1
d_gene: NA
v_gene: TRBV4-1

CDR3aa: CASSIRGRSYEQYF
CDR3nt: TGTGCCAGCAGTATCAGGGGGCGGTCCTACGAGCAGTACTTC
abundance: many
j_gene: TRBJ2-7
d_gene: TRBD1
v_gene: TRBV28

CDR3aa: CASSLASGWGNQPQHF
CDR3nt: TGTGCCAGCAGTTTAGCCTCCGGCTGGGGCAATCAGCCCCAGCATTTT
abundance: many
j_gene: TRBJ1-5
d_gene: NA
v_gene: TRBV12-3/TRBV12-4

CDR3aa: CSALARGGRRSYNEQFF
CDR3nt: TGCAGTGCCTTAGCCCGAGGCGGGCGACGCTCCTACAATGAGCAGTTCTTC
abundance: NA
j_gene: TRBJ2-1
d_gene: NA
v_gene: TRBV20-1

CDR3aa: CASTTTQGSNYGYTF
CDR3nt: TGTGCCAGTACCACCACCCAGGGGAGTAACTATGGCTACACCTTC
abundance: NA
j_gene: TRBJ1-2
d_gene: NA
v_gene: TRBV19

CDR3aa: CASSSWTGVETQYF
CDR3nt: TGTGCCAGCAGTTCCTGGACAGGGGTAGAGACCCAGTACTTC
abundance: many
j_gene: TRBJ2-5
d_gene: TRBD1
v_gene: TRBV13

CDR3aa: CASSLGTGGGREQYF
CDR3nt: TGCGCCAGCAGCTTGGGGACAGGTGGCGGTCGGGAGCAGTACTTC
abundance: few
j_gene: TRBJ2-7
d_gene: TRBD1
v_gene: TRBV5-1

CDR3aa: CSARIRGSKILTVQYF
CDR3nt: TGCAGTGCTAGAATCCGCGGGAGCAAGATCCTAACCGTTCAGTACTTC
abundance: few
j_gene: TRBJ2-4
d_gene: TRBD2
v_gene: TRBV20-1

CDR3aa: CASSPLAGEGPEQYF
CDR3nt: TGTGCCAGCAGCCCACTAGCGGGGGAGGGCCCGGAGCAGTACTTC
abundance: few
j_gene: TRBJ2-7
d_gene: TRBD2
v_gene: TRBV9

CDR3aa: CASSSRVDYGYTF
CDR3nt: TGTGCCAGCAGTTCCAGGGTCGACTATGGCTACACCTTC
abundance: many
j_gene: TRBJ1-2
d_gene: NA
v_gene: TRBV27

CDR3aa: CASSLSGARSPLHF
CDR3nt: TGTGCCAGCAGTTTAAGTGGGGCTCGGTCACCCCTCCACTTT
abundance: many
j_gene: TRBJ1-6
d_gene: NA
v_gene: TRBV28